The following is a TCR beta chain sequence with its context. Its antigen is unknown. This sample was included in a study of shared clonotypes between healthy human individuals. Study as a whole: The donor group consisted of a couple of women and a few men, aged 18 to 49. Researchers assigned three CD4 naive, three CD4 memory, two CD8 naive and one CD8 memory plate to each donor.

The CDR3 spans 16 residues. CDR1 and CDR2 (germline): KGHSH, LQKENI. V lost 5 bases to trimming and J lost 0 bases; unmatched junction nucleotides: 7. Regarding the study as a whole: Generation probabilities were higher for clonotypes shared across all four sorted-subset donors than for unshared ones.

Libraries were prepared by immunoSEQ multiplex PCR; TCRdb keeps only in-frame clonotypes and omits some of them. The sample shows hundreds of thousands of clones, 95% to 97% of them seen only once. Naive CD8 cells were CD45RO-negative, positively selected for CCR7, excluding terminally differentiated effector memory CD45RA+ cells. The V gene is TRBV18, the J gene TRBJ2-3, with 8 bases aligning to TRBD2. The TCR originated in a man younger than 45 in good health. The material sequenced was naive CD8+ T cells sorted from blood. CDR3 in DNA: TGTGCCAGCTCATCCGTAGCGGGGACTAGCACAGATACGCAGTATTTT. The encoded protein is CASSSVAGTSTDTQYF.